One TCR beta chain is described in this entry. The sample is drawn from a study of blood T cell repertoires in COVID-19. Study-wide context: Sites across the United States, Italy and Spain contributed samples from acute and convalescent COVID-19.

Seattle participants joined during active infection and were tracked over time. The protocol was immunoSEQ multiplex PCR, while the TCRdb copy is restricted to in-frame clones and leaves out a portion. The sample gives some 60,000 clones, over 60% of which show up once; about a fifth is in the top ten. The receptor comes from a young man with COVID-19, enrolled during active disease. Sequenced input: peripheral blood.

The CDR3, as DNA: TGTGCCAGCAGCCGGGAAATCCTCGGGTACGAGCAGTACTTC. Translated: CASSREILGYEQYF. The J gene is TRBJ2-7, the V gene TRBV11-3, with D tentatively TRBD2 (5 bases). This CDR3 comprises 14 residues. V was clipped by 5 bases and J by 4 bases, with 15 bases between them. The germline CDR1 and CDR2 sequences are SGHNT and YENEEA.